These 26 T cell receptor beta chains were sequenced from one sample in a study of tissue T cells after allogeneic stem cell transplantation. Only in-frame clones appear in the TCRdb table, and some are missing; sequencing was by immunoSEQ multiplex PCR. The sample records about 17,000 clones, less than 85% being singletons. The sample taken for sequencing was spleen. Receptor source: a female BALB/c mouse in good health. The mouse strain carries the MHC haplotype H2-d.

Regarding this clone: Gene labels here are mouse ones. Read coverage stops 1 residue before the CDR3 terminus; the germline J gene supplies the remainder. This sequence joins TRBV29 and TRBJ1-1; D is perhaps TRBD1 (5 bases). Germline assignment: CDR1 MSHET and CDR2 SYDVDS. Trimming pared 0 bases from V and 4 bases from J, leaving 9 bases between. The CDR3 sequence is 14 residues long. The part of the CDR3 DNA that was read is TGTGCTAGCAGTTTATCGGGGGGGATCACAGAAGTCTTC. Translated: CASSLSGGITEVF. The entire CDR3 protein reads CASSLSGGITEVFF.

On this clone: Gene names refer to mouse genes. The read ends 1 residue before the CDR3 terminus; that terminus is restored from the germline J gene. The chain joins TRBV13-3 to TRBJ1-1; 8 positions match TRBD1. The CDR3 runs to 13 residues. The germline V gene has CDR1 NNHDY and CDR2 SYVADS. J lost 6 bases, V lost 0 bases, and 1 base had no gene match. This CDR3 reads CASSDEQGAEVFF. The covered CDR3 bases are TGTGCCAGCAGTGATGAACAGGGGGCAGAAGTCTTC.

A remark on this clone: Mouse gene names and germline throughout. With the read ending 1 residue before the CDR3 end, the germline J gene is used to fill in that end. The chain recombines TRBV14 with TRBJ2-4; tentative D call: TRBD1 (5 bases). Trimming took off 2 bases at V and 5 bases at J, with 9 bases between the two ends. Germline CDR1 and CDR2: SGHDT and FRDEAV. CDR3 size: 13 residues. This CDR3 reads CASSFPGSNTLYF. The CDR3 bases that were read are TGTGCCAGCAGTTTTCCAGGGTCAAACACCTTGTAC. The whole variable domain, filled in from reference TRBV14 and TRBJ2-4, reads EAGVTQSPRYAVLQEGQAVSFWCDPISGHDTLYWYQQPRDQGPQLLVYFRDEAVIDNSQLPSDRFSAVRPKGTNSTLKIQSAKQGDTATYLCASSFPGSNTLYFGAGTRLSVL.

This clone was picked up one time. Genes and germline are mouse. The CDR3 bases that were read are TGTGCTAGCAGTTTAGAGGGATATAATTCGCCCCTCTAC. It yields the protein CASSLEGYNSPLY. The full CDR3 sequence reads CASSLEGYNSPLYF. The chain recombines TRBV29 with TRBJ1-6; D gene unclear. The CDR3 goes on 1 residue after the read ends, and that part is filled in from the germline J gene. TRBJ1-6 is designated an ORF whose function remains uncertain. The length of the CDR3 is 14 residues. CDR1 is MSHET and CDR2 is SYDVDS in the germline V gene. With 2 bases removed from V and 4 bases from J, the gap between germline ends came to 6 bases.

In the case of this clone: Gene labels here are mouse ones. CDR3 DNA, as far as it was read: TGTGCCAGCGGTGATGCGGCCTGGGGCTCCTATGAACAGTAC. Encoded protein: CASGDAAWGSYEQY. The whole CDR3 protein reads CASGDAAWGSYEQYF. The rearrangement links TRBV13-2 to TRBJ2-7; maybe TRBD2 (6 bases). The CDR3 is cut off 1 residue early in the read; its end comes from the germline J gene. The CDR3 has 15 amino acids. CDR1 NNHNN and CDR2 SYGAGS come from the germline V gene (reference sequence). With 0 bases removed from V and 0 bases from J, the gap between germline ends came to 10 bases.

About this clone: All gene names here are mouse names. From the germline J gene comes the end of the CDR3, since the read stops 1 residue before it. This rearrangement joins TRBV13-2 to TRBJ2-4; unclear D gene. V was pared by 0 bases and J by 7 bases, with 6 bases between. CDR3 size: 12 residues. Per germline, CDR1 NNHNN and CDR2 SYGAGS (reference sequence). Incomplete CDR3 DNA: TGTGCCAGCGGTGATGCCGGGGACACCTTGTAC. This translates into CASGDAGDTLY. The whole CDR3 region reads CASGDAGDTLYF.

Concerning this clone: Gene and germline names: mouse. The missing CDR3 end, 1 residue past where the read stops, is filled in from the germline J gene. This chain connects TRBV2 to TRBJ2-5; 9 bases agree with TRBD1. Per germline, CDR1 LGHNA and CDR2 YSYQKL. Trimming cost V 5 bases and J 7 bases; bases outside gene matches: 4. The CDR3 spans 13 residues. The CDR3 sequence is CASSYRGRNTQYF. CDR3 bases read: TGTGCCAGCAGCTACAGGGGGCGGAACACCCAGTAC.

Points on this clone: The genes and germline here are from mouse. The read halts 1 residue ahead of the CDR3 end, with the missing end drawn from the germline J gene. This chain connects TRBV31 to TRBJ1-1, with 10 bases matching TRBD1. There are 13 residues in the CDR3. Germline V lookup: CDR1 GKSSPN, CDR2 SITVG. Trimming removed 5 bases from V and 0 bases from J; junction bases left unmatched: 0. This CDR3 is CAWGTGENTEVFF. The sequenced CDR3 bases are TGTGCCTGGGGGACAGGGGAGAACACAGAAGTCTTC.

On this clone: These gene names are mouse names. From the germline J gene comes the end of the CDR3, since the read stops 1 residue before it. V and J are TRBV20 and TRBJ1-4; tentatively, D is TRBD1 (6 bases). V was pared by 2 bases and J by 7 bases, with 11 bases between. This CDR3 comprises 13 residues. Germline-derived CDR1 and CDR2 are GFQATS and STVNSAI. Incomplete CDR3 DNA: TGTGGTGCTAGGACAGGGCATCCCGAAAGATTATTT. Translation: CGARTGHPERLF. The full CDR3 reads CGARTGHPERLFF. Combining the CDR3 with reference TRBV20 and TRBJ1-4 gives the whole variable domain GALVYQYPRRTICKSGTSMRMECQAVGFQATSVAWYRQSPQKTFELIALSTVNSAIKYEQNFTQEKFPISHPNLSFSSMTVLNAYLEDRGLYLCGARTGHPERLFFGHGTKLSVL.

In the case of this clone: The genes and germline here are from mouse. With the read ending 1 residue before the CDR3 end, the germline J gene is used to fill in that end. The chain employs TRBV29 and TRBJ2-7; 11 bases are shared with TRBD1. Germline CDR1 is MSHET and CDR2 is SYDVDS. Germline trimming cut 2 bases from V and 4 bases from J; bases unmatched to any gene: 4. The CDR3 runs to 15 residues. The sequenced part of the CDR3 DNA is TGTGCTAGCAGTTTAGGGACAGGGGGTCTTTATGAACAGTAC. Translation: CASSLGTGGLYEQY. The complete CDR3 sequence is CASSLGTGGLYEQYF.

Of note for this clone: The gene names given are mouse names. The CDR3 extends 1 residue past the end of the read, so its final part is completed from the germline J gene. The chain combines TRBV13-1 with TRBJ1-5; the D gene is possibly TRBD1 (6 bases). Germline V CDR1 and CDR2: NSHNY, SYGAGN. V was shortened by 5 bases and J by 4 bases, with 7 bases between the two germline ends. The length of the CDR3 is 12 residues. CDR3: CASRDRNQAPLF. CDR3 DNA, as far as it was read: TGTGCCAGCAGGGACAGAAACCAGGCTCCGCTT.

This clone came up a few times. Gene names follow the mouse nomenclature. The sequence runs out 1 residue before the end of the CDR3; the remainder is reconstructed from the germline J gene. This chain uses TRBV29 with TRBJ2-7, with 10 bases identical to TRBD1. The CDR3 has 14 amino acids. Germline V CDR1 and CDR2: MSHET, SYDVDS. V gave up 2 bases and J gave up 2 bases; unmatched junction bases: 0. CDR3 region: CASSLDRGPYEQYF. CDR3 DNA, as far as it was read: TGTGCTAGCAGTTTAGACAGGGGGCCCTATGAACAGTAC.

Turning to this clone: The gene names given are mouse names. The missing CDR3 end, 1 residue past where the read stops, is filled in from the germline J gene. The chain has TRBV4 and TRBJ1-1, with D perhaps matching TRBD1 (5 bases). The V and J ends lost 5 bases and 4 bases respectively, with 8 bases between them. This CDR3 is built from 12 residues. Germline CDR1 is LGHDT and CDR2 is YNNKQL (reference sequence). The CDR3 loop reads CASSQDITEVFF. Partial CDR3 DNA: TGTGCCAGCAGCCAGGACATCACAGAAGTCTTC.

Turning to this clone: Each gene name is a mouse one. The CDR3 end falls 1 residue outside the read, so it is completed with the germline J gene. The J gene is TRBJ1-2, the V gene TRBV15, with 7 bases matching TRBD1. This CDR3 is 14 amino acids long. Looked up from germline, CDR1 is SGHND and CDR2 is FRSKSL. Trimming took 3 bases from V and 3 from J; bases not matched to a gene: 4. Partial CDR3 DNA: TGTGCCAGCAGTTTTTACAGGGGTGACTCCGACTACACC. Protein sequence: CASSFYRGDSDYT. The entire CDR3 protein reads CASSFYRGDSDYTF. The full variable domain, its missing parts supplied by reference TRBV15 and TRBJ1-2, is DAGVTQTPRHEVAEKGQTIILKCEPVSGHNDLFWYRQTKIQGLELLSYFRSKSLMEDGGAFKDRFKAEMLNSSFSTLKIQPTEPKDSAVYLCASSFYRGDSDYTFGSGTRLLVI.

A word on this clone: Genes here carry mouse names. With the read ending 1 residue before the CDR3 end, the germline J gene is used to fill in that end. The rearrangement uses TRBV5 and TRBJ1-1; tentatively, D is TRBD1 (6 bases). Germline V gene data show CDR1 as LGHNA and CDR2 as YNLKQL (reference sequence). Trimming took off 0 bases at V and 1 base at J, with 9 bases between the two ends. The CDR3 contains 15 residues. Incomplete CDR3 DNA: TGTGCCAGCAGCCAAGAACCAGGGGTAAACACAGAAGTCTTC. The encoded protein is CASSQEPGVNTEVF. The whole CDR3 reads CASSQEPGVNTEVFF.

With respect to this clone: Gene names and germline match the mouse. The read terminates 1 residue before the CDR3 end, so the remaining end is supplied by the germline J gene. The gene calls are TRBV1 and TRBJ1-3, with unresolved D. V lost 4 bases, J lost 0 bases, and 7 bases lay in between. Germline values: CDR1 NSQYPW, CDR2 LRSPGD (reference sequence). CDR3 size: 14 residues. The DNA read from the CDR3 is TGCACCTGCAGTGACGACAATTCTGGAAATACGCTCTAT. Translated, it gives CTCSDDNSGNTLY. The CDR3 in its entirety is CTCSDDNSGNTLYF.

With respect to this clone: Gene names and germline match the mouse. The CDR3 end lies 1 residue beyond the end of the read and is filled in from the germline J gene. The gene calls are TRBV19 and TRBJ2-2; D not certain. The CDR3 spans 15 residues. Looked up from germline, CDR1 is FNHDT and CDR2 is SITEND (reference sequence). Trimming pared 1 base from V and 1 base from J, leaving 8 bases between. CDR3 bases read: TGTGCCAGCAGTATACTAGGGAAAAACACCGGGCAGCTCTAC. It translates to CASSILGKNTGQLY. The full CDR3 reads CASSILGKNTGQLYF.

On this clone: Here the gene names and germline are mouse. The CDR3 here is CASGDFPTQYF. The CDR3 DNA, read in part, is TGTGCCAGCGGTGACTTCCCCACCCAGTAC. The V gene is TRBV13-2, the J gene TRBJ2-5; D is undetermined. The read terminates 1 residue before the CDR3 end, so the remaining end is supplied by the germline J gene. The CDR3 length is 11 residues. The germline CDR1 and CDR2 sequences are NNHNN and SYGAGS (reference sequence). V was cut by 2 bases and J by 8 bases, with 6 bases left in between.

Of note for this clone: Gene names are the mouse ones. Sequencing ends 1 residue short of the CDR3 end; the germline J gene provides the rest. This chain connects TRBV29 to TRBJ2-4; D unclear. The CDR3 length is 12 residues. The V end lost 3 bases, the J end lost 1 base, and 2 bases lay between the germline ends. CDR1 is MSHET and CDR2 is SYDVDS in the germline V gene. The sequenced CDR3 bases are TGTGCTAGCAGTTTTCGTCAAAACACCTTGTAC. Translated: CASSFRQNTLY. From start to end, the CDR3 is CASSFRQNTLYF.

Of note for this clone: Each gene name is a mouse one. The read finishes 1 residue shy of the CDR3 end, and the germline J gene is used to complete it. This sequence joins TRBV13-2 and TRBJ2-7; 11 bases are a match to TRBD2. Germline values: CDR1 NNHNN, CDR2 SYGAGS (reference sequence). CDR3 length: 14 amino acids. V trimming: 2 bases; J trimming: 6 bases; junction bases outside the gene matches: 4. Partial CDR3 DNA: TGTGCCAGCGGTGAGGACTGGGGGGCGAGTGAACAGTAC. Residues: CASGEDWGASEQY. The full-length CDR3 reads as CASGEDWGASEQYF.

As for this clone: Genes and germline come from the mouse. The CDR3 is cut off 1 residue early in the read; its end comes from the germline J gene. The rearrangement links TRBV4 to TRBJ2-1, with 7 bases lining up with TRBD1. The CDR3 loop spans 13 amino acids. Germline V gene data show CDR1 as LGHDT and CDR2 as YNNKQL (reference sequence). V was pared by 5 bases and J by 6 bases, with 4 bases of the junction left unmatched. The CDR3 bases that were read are TGTGCCAGCAGCCCTCGGGACAGTGCTGAGCAGTTC. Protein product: CASSPRDSAEQF. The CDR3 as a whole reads CASSPRDSAEQFF.

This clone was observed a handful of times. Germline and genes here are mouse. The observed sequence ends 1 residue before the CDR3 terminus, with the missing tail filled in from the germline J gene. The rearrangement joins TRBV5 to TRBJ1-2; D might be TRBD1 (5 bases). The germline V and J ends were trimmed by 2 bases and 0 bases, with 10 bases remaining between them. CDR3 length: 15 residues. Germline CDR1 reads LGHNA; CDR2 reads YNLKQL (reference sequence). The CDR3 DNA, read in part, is TGTGCCAGCAGCCAACTAGGGACGGCAAACTCCGACTACACC. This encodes CASSQLGTANSDYT. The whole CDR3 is CASSQLGTANSDYTF.

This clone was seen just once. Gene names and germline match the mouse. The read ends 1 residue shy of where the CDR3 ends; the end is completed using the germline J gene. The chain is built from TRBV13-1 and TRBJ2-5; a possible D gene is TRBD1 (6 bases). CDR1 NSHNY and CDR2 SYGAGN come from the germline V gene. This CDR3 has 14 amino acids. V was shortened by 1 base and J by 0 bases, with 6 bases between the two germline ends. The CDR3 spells CASSDQGNQDTQYF. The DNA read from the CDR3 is TGTGCCAGCAGTGATCAGGGGAACCAAGACACCCAGTAC.

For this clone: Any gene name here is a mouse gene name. The sequenced part of the CDR3 DNA is TGTGCCAGCAGCCAAGCTCTCCTGGGGGGAGACACCCAGTAC. Residues: CASSQALLGGDTQY. The whole CDR3 protein reads CASSQALLGGDTQYF. The chain links TRBV2 to TRBJ2-5, with 8 bases lining up with TRBD2. The CDR3 end lies 1 residue beyond the end of the read and is filled in from the germline J gene. The junction had 5 bases not matched to a gene; V was cut back by 1 base and J by 5 bases. The CDR3 is made up of 15 amino acids. Germline V gene data show CDR1 as LGHNA and CDR2 as YSYQKL.

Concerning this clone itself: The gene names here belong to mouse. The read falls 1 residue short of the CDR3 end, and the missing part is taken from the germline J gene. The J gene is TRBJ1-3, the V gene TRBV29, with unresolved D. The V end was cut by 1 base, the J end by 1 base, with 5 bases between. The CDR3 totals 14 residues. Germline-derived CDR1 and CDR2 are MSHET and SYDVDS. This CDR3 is CASSLYRSGNTLYF. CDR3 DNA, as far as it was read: TGTGCTAGCAGTTTATACCGATCTGGAAATACGCTCTAT.

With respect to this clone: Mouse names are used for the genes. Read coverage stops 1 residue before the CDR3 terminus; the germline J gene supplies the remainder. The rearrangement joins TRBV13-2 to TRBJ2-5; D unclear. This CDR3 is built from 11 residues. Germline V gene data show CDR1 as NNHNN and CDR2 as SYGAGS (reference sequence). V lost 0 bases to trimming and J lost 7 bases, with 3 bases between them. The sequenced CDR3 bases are TGTGCCAGCGGTGATGCCTACACCCAGTAC. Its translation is CASGDAYTQY. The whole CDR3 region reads CASGDAYTQYF.